The table lists the clone carrying this T cell receptor beta chain with a few counts. Antigen: not known. This sample was included in a study of beta chain features in type 1 diabetes. Findings and limits, study-wide: Overrepresentation of cells with high TCR expression could result from cDNA sequencing. Possible PCR preference for shorter templates applied equally to patients and controls.

Every bit of the isolated RNA underwent reverse transcription, so sequencing read expressed TCRB transcripts. Profiled with immunoSEQ multiplex PCR; TCRdb holds only in-frame clones, not every one. The repertoire has around 330,000 clones, 9.5% to 11% of them found once; the top ten carry more than 0.015%. Sequenced sample: naive CD4+ T cells from blood. This receptor was identified in a young woman in good health.

The CDR3 loop is CASSSPQGYEQYF. The CDR3 region has the DNA TGTGCCAGCAGTTCTCCACAGGGTTACGAGCAGTACTTC. The V gene is TRBV6-5, the J gene TRBJ2-7, with D perhaps matching TRBD1 (6 bases). Germline V gene lookup returns CDR1 MNHEY and CDR2 SVGAGI. The V and J ends lost 4 bases and 4 bases respectively, with 11 bases between them. The CDR3 totals 13 residues.